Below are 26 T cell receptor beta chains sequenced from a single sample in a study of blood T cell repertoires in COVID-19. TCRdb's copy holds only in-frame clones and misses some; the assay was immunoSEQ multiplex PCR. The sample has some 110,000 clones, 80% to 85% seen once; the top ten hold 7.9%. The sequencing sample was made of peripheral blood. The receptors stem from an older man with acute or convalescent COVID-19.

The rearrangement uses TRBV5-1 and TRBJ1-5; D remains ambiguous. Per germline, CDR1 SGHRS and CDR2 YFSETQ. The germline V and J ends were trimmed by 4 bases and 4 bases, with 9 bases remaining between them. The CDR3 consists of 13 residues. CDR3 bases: TGCGCCAGCAGCCCGGACTGGAATCAGCCCCAGCATTTT. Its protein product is CASSPDWNQPQHF.

In nucleotides, the CDR3 is TGTGCCAGCAGCTCTTCCGGGACAGGGGGCTTTGAGCAGTTCTTC. Amino acid sequence: CASSSSGTGGFEQFF. The chain recombines TRBV7-8 with TRBJ2-1; 12 positions agree with TRBD1. The CDR3 spans 15 residues. Trimming cost V 4 bases and J 9 bases; bases outside gene matches: 7. From germline, CDR1 is SGHVS and CDR2 FQNEAQ.

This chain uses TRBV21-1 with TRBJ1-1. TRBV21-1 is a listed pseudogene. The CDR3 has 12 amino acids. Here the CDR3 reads CASRSMNTEAFF. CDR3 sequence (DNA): TGTGCCAGCAGGAGTATGAACACTGAAGCTTTCTTT.

This CDR3 reads CASSLGASTDTQYF. The CDR3 nucleotides read TGTGCCAGCAGCTTAGGAGCTAGCACAGATACGCAGTATTTT. The rearrangement joins TRBV7-3 to TRBJ2-3; no reliable D call. The V gene's germline CDR1 is SGHTA and CDR2 FQGTGA. The CDR3 totals 14 residues. V was shortened by 2 bases and J by 0 bases, with 6 bases between the two germline ends. Full variable domain (missing parts from reference TRBV7-3 and TRBJ2-3): GAGVSQTPSNKVTEKGKYVELRCDPISGHTALYWYRQSLGQGPEFLIYFQGTGAADDSGLPNDRFFAVRPEGSVSTLKIQRTERGDSAVYLCASSLGASTDTQYFGPGTRLTVL.

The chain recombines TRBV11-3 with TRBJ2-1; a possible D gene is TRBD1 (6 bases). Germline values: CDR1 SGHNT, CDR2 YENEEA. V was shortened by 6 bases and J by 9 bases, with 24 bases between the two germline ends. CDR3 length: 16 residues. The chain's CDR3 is CASSKDGGLGWGEQFF. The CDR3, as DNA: TGTGCCAGCAGTAAAGATGGGGGCTTGGGGTGGGGTGAGCAGTTCTTC. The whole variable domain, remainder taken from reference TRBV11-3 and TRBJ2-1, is EAGVVQSPRYKIIEKKQPVAFWCNPISGHNTLYWYLQNLGQGPELLIRYENEEAVDDSQLPKDRFSAERLKGVDSTLKIQPAELGDSAVYLCASSKDGGLGWGEQFFGPGTRLTVL.

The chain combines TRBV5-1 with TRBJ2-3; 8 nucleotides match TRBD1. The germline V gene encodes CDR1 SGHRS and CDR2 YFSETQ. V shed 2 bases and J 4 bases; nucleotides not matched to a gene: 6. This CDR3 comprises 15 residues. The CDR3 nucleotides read TGCGCCAGCAGCTTACAGGGGGGTGGGTCAGATACGCAGTATTTT. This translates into CASSLQGGGSDTQYF.

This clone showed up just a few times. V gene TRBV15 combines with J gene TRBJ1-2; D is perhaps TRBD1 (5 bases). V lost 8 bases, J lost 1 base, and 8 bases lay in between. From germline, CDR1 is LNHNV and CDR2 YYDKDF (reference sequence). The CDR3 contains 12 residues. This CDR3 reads CATQDNNYGYTF. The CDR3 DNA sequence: TGTGCCACCCAGGACAATAACTATGGCTACACCTTC.

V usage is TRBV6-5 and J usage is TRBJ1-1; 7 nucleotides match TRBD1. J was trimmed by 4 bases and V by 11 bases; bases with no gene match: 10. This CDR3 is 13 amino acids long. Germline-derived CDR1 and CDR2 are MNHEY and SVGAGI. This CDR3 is CAGSGGRGTEAFF. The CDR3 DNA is TGTGCCGGATCAGGGGGTCGGGGCACTGAAGCTTTCTTT.

CDR3 protein: CASSATDRAREEKLFF. The CDR3 DNA is TGCGCCAGCAGCGCGACCGACAGGGCCAGAGAGGAAAAACTGTTTTTT. The chain uses TRBV5-1 and TRBJ1-4, with TRBD1 matching 7 bases. V was clipped by 4 bases and J by 8 bases; unmatched bases: 14. Germline V CDR1 and CDR2: SGHRS, YFSETQ. The CDR3 is 16 residues long.

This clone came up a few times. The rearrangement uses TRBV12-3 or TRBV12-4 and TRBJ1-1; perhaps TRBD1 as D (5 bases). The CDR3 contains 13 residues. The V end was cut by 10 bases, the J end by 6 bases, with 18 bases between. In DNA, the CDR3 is TGTGCCACCCAAGGGCGGGGGGATCCTGAAGCTTTCTTT. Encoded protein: CATQGRGDPEAFF.

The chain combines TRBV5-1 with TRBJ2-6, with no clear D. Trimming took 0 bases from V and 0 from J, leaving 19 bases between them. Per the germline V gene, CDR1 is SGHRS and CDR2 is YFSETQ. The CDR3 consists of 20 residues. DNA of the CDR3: TGCGCCAGCAGCTTGGATGGGCCTCTCGCGCTGGGCTCTGGGGCCAACGTCCTGACTTTC. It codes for CASSLDGPLALGSGANVLTF.

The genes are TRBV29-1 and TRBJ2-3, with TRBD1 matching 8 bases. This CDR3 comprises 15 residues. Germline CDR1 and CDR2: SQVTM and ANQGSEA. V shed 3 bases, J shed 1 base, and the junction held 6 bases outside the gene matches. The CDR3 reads CSVETMDRGTDTQYF. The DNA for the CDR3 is TGCAGCGTTGAGACCATGGACAGGGGCACAGATACGCAGTATTTT.

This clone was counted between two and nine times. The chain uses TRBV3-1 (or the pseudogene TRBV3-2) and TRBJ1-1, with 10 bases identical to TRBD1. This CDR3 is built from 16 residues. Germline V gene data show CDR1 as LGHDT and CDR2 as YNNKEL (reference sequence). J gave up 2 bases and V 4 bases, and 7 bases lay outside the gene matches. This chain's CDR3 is CASSLLRTGGNTEAFF. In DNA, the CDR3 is TGTGCCAGCAGCCTGCTTCGGACAGGGGGAAACACTGAAGCTTTCTTT.

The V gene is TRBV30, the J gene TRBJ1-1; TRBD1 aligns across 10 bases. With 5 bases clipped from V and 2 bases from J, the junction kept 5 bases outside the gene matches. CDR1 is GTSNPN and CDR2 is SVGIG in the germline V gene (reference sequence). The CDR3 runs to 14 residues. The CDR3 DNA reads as TGTGCCTGGCGACGACAGGGGGCAAACACTGAAGCTTTCTTT. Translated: CAWRRQGANTEAFF.

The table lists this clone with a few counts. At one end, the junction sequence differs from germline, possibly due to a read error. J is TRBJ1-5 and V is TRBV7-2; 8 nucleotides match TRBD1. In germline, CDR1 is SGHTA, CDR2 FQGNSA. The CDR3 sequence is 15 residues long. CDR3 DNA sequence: TGTGCCAGCACCTTACAGGGGGGAAGCAATCAGCCCCAGCATTTT. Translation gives CASTLQGGSNQPQHF. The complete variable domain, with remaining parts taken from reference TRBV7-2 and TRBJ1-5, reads GAGVSQSPSNKVTEKGKDVELRCDPISGHTALYWYRQSLGQGLEFLIYFQGNSAPDKSGLPSDRFSAERTGGSVSTLTIQRTQQEDSAVYLCASTLQGGSNQPQHFGDGTRLSIL.

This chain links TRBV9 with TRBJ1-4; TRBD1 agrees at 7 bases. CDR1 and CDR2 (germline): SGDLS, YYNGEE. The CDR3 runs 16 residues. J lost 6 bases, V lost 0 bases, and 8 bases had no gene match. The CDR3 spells CASSVDRGWGDEKLFF. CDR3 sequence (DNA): TGTGCCAGCAGCGTAGACAGGGGCTGGGGGGATGAAAAACTGTTTTTT.

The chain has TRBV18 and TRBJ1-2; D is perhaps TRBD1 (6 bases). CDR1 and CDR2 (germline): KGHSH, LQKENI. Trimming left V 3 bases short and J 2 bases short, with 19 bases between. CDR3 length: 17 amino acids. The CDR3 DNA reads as TGTGCCAGCTCACCGAGGGGGAGCGGGGCGCACAACTATGGCTACACCTTC. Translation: CASSPRGSGAHNYGYTF.

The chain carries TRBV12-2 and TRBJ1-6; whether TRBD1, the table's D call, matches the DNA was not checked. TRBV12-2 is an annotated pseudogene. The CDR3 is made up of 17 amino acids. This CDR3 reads CASRFFPGGFYNSPLHF. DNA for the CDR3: TGTGCAAGTCGCTTCTTCCCAGGGGGCTTTTATAATTCACCCCTCCACTTT.

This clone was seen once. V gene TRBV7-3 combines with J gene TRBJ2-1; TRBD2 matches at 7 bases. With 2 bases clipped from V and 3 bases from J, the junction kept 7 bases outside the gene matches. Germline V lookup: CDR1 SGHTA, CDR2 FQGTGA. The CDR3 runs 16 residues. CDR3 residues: CASSLLRGGSYNEQFF. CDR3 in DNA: TGTGCCAGCAGCTTATTAAGAGGCGGGAGCTACAATGAGCAGTTCTTC.

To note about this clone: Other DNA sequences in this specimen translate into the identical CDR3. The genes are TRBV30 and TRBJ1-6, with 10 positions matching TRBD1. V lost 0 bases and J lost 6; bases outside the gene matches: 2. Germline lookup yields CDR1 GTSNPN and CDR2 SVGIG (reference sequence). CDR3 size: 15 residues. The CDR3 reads CAWSVGQGGNSPLHF. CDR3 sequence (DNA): TGTGCCTGGAGTGTAGGACAGGGGGGTAATTCACCCCTCCACTTT. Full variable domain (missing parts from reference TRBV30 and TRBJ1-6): SQTIHQWPATLVQPVGSPLSLECTVEGTSNPNLYWYRQAAGRGLQLLFYSVGIGQISSEVPQNLSASRPQDRQFILSSKKLLLSDSGFYLCAWSVGQGGNSPLHFGNGTRLTVT.

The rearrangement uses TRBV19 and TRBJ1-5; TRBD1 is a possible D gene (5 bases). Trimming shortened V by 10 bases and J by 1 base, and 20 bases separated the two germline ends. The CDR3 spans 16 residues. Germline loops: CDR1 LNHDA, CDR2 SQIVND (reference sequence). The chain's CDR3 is CATGGDQSRSNQPQHF. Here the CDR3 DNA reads TGTGCCACGGGGGGGGACCAGAGCAGAAGCAATCAGCCCCAGCATTTT.

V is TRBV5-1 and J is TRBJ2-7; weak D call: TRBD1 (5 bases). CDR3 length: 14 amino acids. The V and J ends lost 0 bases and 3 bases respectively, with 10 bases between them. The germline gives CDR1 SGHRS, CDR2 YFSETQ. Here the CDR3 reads CASSLEVQGYEQYF. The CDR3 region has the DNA TGCGCCAGCAGCTTGGAGGTTCAGGGCTACGAGCAGTACTTC.

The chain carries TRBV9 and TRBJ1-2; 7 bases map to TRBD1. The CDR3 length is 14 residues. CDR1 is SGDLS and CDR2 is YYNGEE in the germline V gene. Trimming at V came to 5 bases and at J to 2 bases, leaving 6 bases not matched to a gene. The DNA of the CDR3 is TGTGCCAGCAGTCGTGAGACAGGGAACTATGGCTACACCTTC. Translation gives CASSRETGNYGYTF. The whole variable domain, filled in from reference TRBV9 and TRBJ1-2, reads DSGVTQTPKHLITATGQRVTLRCSPRSGDLSVYWYQQSLDQGLQFLIQYYNGEERAKGNILERFSAQQFPDLHSELNLSSLELGDSALYFCASSRETGNYGYTFGSGTRLTVV.

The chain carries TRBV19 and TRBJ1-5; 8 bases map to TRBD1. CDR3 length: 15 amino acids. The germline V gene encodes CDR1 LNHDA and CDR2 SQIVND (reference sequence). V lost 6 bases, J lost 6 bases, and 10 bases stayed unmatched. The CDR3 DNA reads TGTGCCAGTAGGTCGACAGGGGCCTGGAGTCAGCCCCAGCATTTT. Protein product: CASRSTGAWSQPQHF.

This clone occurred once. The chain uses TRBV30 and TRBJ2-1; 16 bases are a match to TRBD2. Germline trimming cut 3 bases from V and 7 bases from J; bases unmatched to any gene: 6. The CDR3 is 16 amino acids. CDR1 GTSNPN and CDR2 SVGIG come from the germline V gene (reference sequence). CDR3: CAWRTWGLAGGNEQFF. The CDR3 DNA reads TGTGCCTGGAGGACGTGGGGACTAGCGGGAGGGAATGAGCAGTTCTTC.

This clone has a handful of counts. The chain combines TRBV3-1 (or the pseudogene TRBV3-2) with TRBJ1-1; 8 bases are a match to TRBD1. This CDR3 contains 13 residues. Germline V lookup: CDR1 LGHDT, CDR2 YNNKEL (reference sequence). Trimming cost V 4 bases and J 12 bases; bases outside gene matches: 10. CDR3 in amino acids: CASSLQGARSPFF. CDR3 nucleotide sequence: TGTGCCAGCAGCCTGCAGGGGGCGCGAAGCCCTTTCTTT.